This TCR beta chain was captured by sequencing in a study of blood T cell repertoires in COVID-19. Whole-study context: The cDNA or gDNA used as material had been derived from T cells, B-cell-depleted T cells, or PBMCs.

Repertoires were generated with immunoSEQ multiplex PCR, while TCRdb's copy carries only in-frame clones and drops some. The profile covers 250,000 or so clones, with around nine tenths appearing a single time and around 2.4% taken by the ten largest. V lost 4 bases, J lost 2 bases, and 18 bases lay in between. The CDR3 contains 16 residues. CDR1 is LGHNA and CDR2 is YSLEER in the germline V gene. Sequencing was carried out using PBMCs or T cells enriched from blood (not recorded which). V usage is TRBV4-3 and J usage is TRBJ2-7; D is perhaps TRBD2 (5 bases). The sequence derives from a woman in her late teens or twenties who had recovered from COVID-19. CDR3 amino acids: CASSRVWAAEAYEQYF. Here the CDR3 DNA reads TGCGCCAGCAGCCGGGTCTGGGCAGCGGAAGCCTACGAGCAGTACTTC.